This T cell receptor beta chain was obtained from a study of T cells expressing NK-cell markers. On the study more broadly: It was sorted CD3+CD56+NKG2C+, CD3+CD56+NKG2C- and CD3+CD56-NKG2C+ T cells that supplied the TCR beta repertoires.

Findings and caveats of the study: Leadership of the CD3+CD56-NKG2C+ fraction also belonged to these clonotypes in several donors. For 5 to 7 donors, the dominant NKG2C+ clonotypes made up about 1.0-7.0% of their CD8+ T cells.

CDR3 length equals 15 residues. Per the germline V gene, CDR1 is DFQATT and CDR2 is SNEGSKA (reference sequence). TCRdb reprocessed the 5' RACE reads and stores each CDR3 protein as one record, lacking DNA. The table lists about 460,000 distinct CDR3 sequences. Concerning this clonotype: No antigen is known for it.

Material: blood T cells: a sorted CD56 or NKG2C T cell subset, CD4+ or CD8+ T cells, or bulk PBMC T cells (not recorded which). The V gene is TRBV20-1, the J gene TRBJ2-3; as DNA is missing, the TRBD2 call by TCRdb cannot be tested. This receptor was obtained from a woman between 50 and 59 years old in good health. This CDR3 is CSARVAAGVKDTQYF.